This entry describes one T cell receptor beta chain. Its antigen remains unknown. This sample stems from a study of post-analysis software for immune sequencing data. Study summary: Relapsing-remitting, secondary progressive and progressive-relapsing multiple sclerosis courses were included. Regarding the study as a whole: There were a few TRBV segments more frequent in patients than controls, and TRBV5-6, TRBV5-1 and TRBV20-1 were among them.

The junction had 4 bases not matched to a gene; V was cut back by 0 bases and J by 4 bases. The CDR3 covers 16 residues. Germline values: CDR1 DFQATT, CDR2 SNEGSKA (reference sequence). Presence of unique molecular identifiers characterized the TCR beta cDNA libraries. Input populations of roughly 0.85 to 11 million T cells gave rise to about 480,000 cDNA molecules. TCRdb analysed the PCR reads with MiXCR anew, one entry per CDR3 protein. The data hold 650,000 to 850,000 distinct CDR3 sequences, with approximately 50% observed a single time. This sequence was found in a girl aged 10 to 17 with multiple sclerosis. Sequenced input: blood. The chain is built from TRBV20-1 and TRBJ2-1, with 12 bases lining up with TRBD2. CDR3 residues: CSARDTSGGSYNEQFF. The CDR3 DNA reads TGCAGTGCTAGAGACACTAGCGGGGGGTCATACAATGAGCAGTTCTTC.